The 21 T cell receptor beta chains given below trace back to one sample, sequenced in a study of T cell repertoires in cytomegalovirus infection. TCRdb analysed the reads with MiXCR anew, one entry per CDR3 protein. The top ten hold roughly 6.5% of the sample, which has about 240,000 distinct CDR3 sequences, about 7% seen once. The sample comprised PBMCs. Every receptor here comes from a human donor in good health (CMV status not recorded). Some clones in this sample may be carry-over from other donors' samples.

This clonotype was counted at least ten times. The rearrangement links TRBV7-9 to TRBJ2-7; either TRBD1 or TRBD2 may supply D (5 bases each). The CDR3 consists of 14 residues. Per germline, CDR1 SEHNR and CDR2 FQNEAQ (reference sequence). V dropped 3 bases and J dropped 2 bases, with 11 bases sitting between them. The CDR3 loop reads CASSFGTPTYEQYF. The CDR3 DNA reads as TGTGCCAGCAGCTTCGGGACCCCAACCTACGAGCAGTACTTC.

In its sample, this clonotype was seen many times. The chain combines TRBV28 with TRBJ2-5; tentatively, D is TRBD1 or TRBD2 (5 bases each). The CDR3 has 14 amino acids. Germline lookup yields CDR1 MDHEN and CDR2 SYDVKM. The V end was cut by 5 bases, the J end by 3 bases, with 13 bases between. The CDR3 DNA reads as TGTGCCAGCAGTGGGGGTACCTACAAAGAGACCCAGTACTTC. It specifies CASSGGTYKETQYF.

This clonotype showed up many times. This rearrangement joins TRBV10-3 to TRBJ1-2; 12 nucleotides agree with TRBD1. The CDR3 is made up of 15 amino acids. V lost 7 bases and J lost 5; bases outside the gene matches: 8. CDR1 and CDR2 (germline): ENHRY, SYGVKD. The CDR3 loop reads CAINAGTGGRYGYTF. In nucleotides, the CDR3 is TGTGCCATCAATGCCGGGACAGGGGGCCGATATGGCTACACCTTC.

This clonotype has ten or more counts. The V and J genes are TRBV14 and TRBJ2-7, with a possible D match to TRBD2 (6 bases). The germline gives CDR1 SGHDN, CDR2 FVKESK. Trimming took 3 bases from V and 5 from J, leaving 14 bases between them. There are 14 residues in the CDR3. The CDR3 DNA sequence: TGTGCCAGCAGCCACCCGGGGAGGAACCACGAGCAGTACTTC. Its protein product is CASSHPGRNHEQYF.

In regard to this clonotype: One end of the junction varies from germline; a read error may be responsible. The chain joins TRBV7-2 to TRBJ2-3; D unresolved. From germline, CDR1 is SGHTA and CDR2 FQGNSA. The CDR3 loop spans 13 amino acids. The CDR3 nucleotides are TGTGCCAGCAGCGTTCGGTGCCCAGATCCGCAGTATTTT. Amino acid sequence: CASSVRCPDPQYF.

This clonotype occurred many times. J is TRBJ2-5 and V is TRBV28, with D possibly being TRBD2 (5 bases). V gave up 4 bases and J gave up 4 bases, with 19 bases separating them. Germline lookup yields CDR1 MDHEN and CDR2 SYDVKM. The CDR3 contains 16 residues. The DNA for the CDR3 is TGTGCCAGCAGTTCCCCCGCTAGAGGGAATCGAGAGACCCAGTACTTC. Translation gives CASSSPARGNRETQYF. The variable domain in full, completed from reference TRBV28 and TRBJ2-5, reads DVKVTQSSRYLVKRTGEKVFLECVQDMDHENMFWYRQDPGLGLRLIYFSYDVKMKEKGDIPEGYSVSREKKERFSLILESASTNQTSMYLCASSSPARGNRETQYFGPGTRLLVL.

This clonotype was observed at least ten times. The chain employs TRBV6-2 or TRBV6-3 and TRBJ2-1; 11 positions match TRBD2. CDR1 and CDR2 from the germline V gene are MNHEY and SVGEGT. The CDR3 has 13 residues. V lost 4 bases, J lost 16 bases, and 9 bases stayed unmatched. CDR3 coding DNA: TGTGCCAGCAGTTCCCTAGCGGGGGGCGAGGGTTTCTTC. Translating it yields CASSSLAGGEGFF.

This clonotype was seen only a few times. The chain couples TRBV7-3 to TRBJ1-1; a possible D gene is TRBD1 (5 bases). Germline-derived CDR1 and CDR2 are SGHTA and FQGTGA. The V and J ends lost 2 bases and 4 bases respectively, with 14 bases between them. This CDR3 contains 15 residues. This chain's CDR3 is CASSLLGPPATEAFF. CDR3 sequence (DNA): TGTGCCAGCAGCTTATTGGGGCCGCCCGCCACTGAAGCTTTCTTT.

This clonotype has just a few counts. The genes are TRBV11-2 and TRBJ2-3; no reliable D call. The ends were cut back, 0 bases at V and 14 bases at J, with 12 bases in the middle. The CDR3 contains 12 residues. The germline gives CDR1 SGHAT, CDR2 FQNNGV. The CDR3 nucleotides are TGTGCCAGCAGCTTAGATTCCCCCTCCGCGTATTTT. Amino acid sequence: CASSLDSPSAYF.

This clonotype was seen many times. The V call is TRBV7-2, the J call TRBJ1-2; 7 nucleotides agree with TRBD1. V dropped 4 bases and J dropped 7; count of bases not matched to a gene: 9. Germline CDR1 is SGHTA and CDR2 is FQGNSA. The CDR3 sequence is 14 residues long. The CDR3 DNA follows: TGTGCCAGCAGCTCGTCACAGGGGAGGGCTGGCTACACCTTC. It specifies CASSSSQGRAGYTF.

This clonotype came up many times. The chain is built from TRBV5-6 and TRBJ2-3; 11 bases match TRBD2. Germline V CDR1 and CDR2: SGHDT, YYEEEE. This CDR3 has 15 residues. With 8 bases clipped from V and 2 bases from J, the junction kept 7 bases outside the gene matches. The CDR3 bases are TGTGCCAGTACCAAACTAGCGGGGGACACAGATACGCAGTATTTT. Its translation: CASTKLAGDTDTQYF.

This clonotype turned up a few times. The chain combines TRBV4-3 with TRBJ2-1, with no clear D. Germline lookup yields CDR1 LGHNA and CDR2 YSLEER. V dropped 0 bases and J dropped 12 bases, with 15 bases sitting between them. The CDR3 has 14 amino acids. The CDR3: CASSQEVGPLRQFF. The CDR3, as DNA: TGCGCCAGCAGCCAAGAGGTGGGCCCCCTTCGGCAGTTCTTC.

This clonotype showed up many times. V gene TRBV2 combines with J gene TRBJ2-5, with 8 positions matching TRBD2. CDR3 length: 13 residues. J lost 3 bases, V lost 6 bases, and 3 bases had no gene match. CDR1 and CDR2 from the germline V gene are SNHLY and FYNNEI. DNA of the CDR3: TGTGCCAGCAGGGTTAGCGGGGAAGAGACCCAGTACTTC. Its translation: CASRVSGEETQYF.

A note on this clonotype: With a much larger clone just one base away, this may be a read error. This chain links TRBV2 with TRBJ2-7; 10 bases are a match to TRBD1. Per germline, CDR1 SNHLY and CDR2 FYNNEI. CDR3 length equals 16 residues. CDR3 protein: CGSSRPSRDRGWEQYF. The CDR3 nucleotides read TGTGGCAGCAGTCGTCCCTCCCGGGACAGGGGATGGGAGCAGTACTTC.

This clonotype was observed many times. CDR3: CSVRSSDQETQYF. The CDR3 region has the DNA TGCAGCGTTCGTAGTTCTGACCAAGAGACCCAGTACTTC. The V and J genes are TRBV29-1 and TRBJ2-5, with unresolved D. Deletions cut 5 bases from V and 0 bases from J, with 10 bases between. The germline V gene encodes CDR1 SQVTM and CDR2 ANQGSEA. The CDR3 has 13 amino acids.

At least ten counts were recorded for this clonotype. V is TRBV7-2 and J is TRBJ2-5, with TRBD1 matching over 7 bases. Trimming took 4 bases from V and 4 from J; bases not matched to a gene: 9. There are 15 residues in the CDR3. Looked up from germline, CDR1 is SGHTA and CDR2 is FQGNSA. The CDR3 reads CASSSGTVQGETQYF. In nucleotides, the CDR3 is TGTGCCAGCAGCTCTGGGACAGTTCAAGGAGAGACCCAGTACTTC.

This chain uses TRBV29-1 with TRBJ1-2, with 7 bases that match TRBD1. V dropped 2 bases and J dropped 4; count of bases not matched to a gene: 4. From germline, CDR1 is SQVTM and CDR2 ANQGSEA. The CDR3 has 13 amino acids. CDR3 DNA sequence: TGCAGCGTTGAACGACAGGGATCCTATGGCTACACCTTC. Protein sequence: CSVERQGSYGYTF. Full variable domain (outside the CDR3, taken from reference TRBV29-1 and TRBJ1-2): SAVISQKPSRDICQRGTSLTIQCQVDSQVTMMFWYRQQPGQSLTLIATANQGSEATYESGFVIDKFPISRPNLTFSTLTVSNMSPEDSSIYLCSVERQGSYGYTFGSGTRLTVV.

This clonotype was recorded at least ten times. This rearrangement joins TRBV6-6 to TRBJ1-5; possible D gene TRBD1, 5 bases. The CDR3 is made up of 15 amino acids. V was clipped by 2 bases and J by 0 bases, with 8 bases between them. CDR1 and CDR2 from the germline V gene are MNHNY and SVGAGI (reference sequence). The CDR3 DNA reads TGTGCCAGCAGTTACCCAGGACATAGCAATCAGCCCCAGCATTTT. Protein: CASSYPGHSNQPQHF.

This clonotype showed up many times. The V gene is TRBV29-1, the J gene TRBJ2-7; D may be TRBD1 (5 bases). Germline-derived CDR1 and CDR2 are SQVTM and ANQGSEA. The CDR3 consists of 12 residues. Deletions cut 2 bases from V and 6 bases from J, with 11 bases between. This CDR3 is CSVEIPGREQYF. For the CDR3, the DNA is TGCAGCGTTGAAATACCAGGGCGCGAGCAGTACTTC.

This clonotype was recorded at least ten times. This rearrangement joins TRBV7-2 to TRBJ2-1; D unclear. Trimming left V 0 bases short and J 5 bases short, with 8 bases between. There are 14 residues in the CDR3. Per germline, CDR1 SGHTA and CDR2 FQGNSA. In nucleotides, the CDR3 is TGTGCCAGCAGCTTAGCGCGAACCAACAATGAGCAGTTCTTC. As protein: CASSLARTNNEQFF.

This clonotype was recorded many times. The chain recombines TRBV11-3 with TRBJ2-2; weak D call: TRBD2 (5 bases). Germline CDR1 is SGHNT and CDR2 is YENEEA. The CDR3 covers 15 residues. The V and J ends lost 0 bases and 4 bases respectively, with 9 bases between them. CDR3 sequence reads: CASSLDPEVTGELFF. CDR3 nucleotides: TGTGCCAGCAGCTTAGATCCGGAGGTCACCGGGGAGCTGTTTTTT. The variable domain in full, with the rest retrieved from reference TRBV11-3 and TRBJ2-2, is EAGVVQSPRYKIIEKKQPVAFWCNPISGHNTLYWYLQNLGQGPELLIRYENEEAVDDSQLPKDRFSAERLKGVDSTLKIQPAELGDSAVYLCASSLDPEVTGELFFGEGSRLTVL.